Listed below are T cell receptor beta chains from one sample, sequenced in a study of control samples from healthy donors and cancer patients. Repertoires were generated with immunoSEQ multiplex PCR, while TCRdb's copy carries only in-frame clones and drops some. Here the sample spans fewer than 60,000 clones, roughly 95% being singletons. Material for sequencing was blood. The source of these receptors is a man younger than 45 in good health. CDR3s include the opening cysteine and the closing phenylalanine or tryptophan. A D gene is named only where the DNA matches it firmly.

NA,TRBV4-1,TRBJ2-1,CASTHYNEQFF,TGCGCCAGCACCCACTACAATGAGCAGTTCTTC
NA,TRBV11-2,TRBJ1-3,CASSPSLNTIYF,TGTGCCAGCAGCCCCTCGTTGAACACCATATATTTT
NA,TRBV24-1,TRBJ1-1,CATSTRRNTEAFF,TGTGCCACCAGTACCAGAAGGAACACTGAAGCTTTCTTT
NA,TRBV2,TRBJ2-2,CASIPARRENTGELFF,TGTGCCAGCATACCGGCAAGGCGGGAAAACACCGGGGAGCTGTTTTTT
TRBD2,TRBV7-6,TRBJ2-5,CASSKEGLAGGETQYF,TGTGCCAGCAGTAAAGAAGGACTAGCGGGAGGTGAGACCCAGTACTTC
NA,TRBV5-1,TRBJ1-3,CASSLAGQSGNTIYF,TGCGCCAGCAGCTTGGCCGGACAGTCTGGAAACACCATATATTTT
TRBD1,TRBV5-1,TRBJ1-1,CASSYDRGNTEAFF,TGCGCCAGCAGCTATGACAGGGGAAACACTGAAGCTTTCTTT
TRBD2,TRBV27,TRBJ2-2,CASSLFSGMGTGELFF,TGTGCCAGCAGTTTATTCAGCGGGATGGGCACCGGGGAGCTGTTTTTT
NA,TRBV2,TRBJ1-5,CASRERQSNQPQHF,TGTGCCAGCAGGGAGAGACAAAGCAATCAGCCCCAGCATTTT
NA,TRBV14,TRBJ1-2,CASSQDRGSNYGYTF,TGTGCCAGCAGCCAAGATCGAGGGTCCAACTATGGCTACACCTTC
NA,TRBV12-5,TRBJ2-1,CASGGPGQFYNEQFF,TGTGCTAGTGGTGGGCCGGGACAATTTTACAATGAGCAGTTCTTC